The 2 T cell receptor beta chains below were found in one sample sequenced in a study of siplizumab effects on memory and regulatory T cells. Using immunoSEQ multiplex PCR, the repertoire was profiled, and TCRdb retains in-frame clones only, with some absent. The sample shows 97,000 or so clones, approximately 90% of them seen only once. Sequences were obtained from CD4+ T cells sorted from blood. These receptors all stem from a human donor in good health.

The chain has TRBV5-1 and TRBJ2-3; possible D gene TRBD1, 6 bases. V was clipped by 0 bases and J by 5 bases, with 10 bases between them. Germline CDR1 and CDR2: SGHRS and YFSETQ. The CDR3 extends over 14 amino acids. The DNA of the CDR3 is TGCGCCAGCAGCTTGGCCGCAGGGGAAGATACGCAGTATTTT. As protein: CASSLAAGEDTQYF.

This chain joins TRBV28 and TRBJ2-5, with D maybe TRBD1 (6 bases). Trimming removed 3 bases at V and 3 bases at J, with 17 bases between. Germline V gene sequence: CDR1 MDHEN, CDR2 SYDVKM. The CDR3 length is 16 residues. DNA for the CDR3: TGTGCCAGCAGTTTGGGATTGGGGGCAGCGGAAGAGACCCAGTACTTC. It translates to CASSLGLGAAEETQYF.